Following are 18 T cell receptor beta chains from one sample sequenced in a study of OX40 agonist ivuxolimab in advanced cancers. Measured with immunoSEQ multiplex PCR; TCRdb has only the in-frame clones, and not every one. The repertoire includes some 34,000 clones, 88% of them detected once, and more than 10% sits in the top ten. Here the sequenced sample was CD4+ or CD8+ T cells sorted from blood, taken in a trial of the OX40 agonist ivuxolimab. The origin of the receptors is an adult with an advanced solid tumor such as melanoma, head and neck, liver or kidney cancer.

The table lists this clone with a few counts. The V call is TRBV5-6, the J call TRBJ2-2; 7 bases align to TRBD2. The CDR3 loop spans 16 amino acids. With 1 base clipped from V and 4 bases from J, the junction kept 7 bases outside the gene matches. Per the germline V gene, CDR1 is SGHDT and CDR2 is YYEEEE. CDR3 DNA sequence: TGTGCCAGCAGCTTGTCGGCGGGAGCGGGCACCGGGGAGCTGTTTTTT. This sequence encodes CASSLSAGAGTGELFF.

V and J are TRBV7-9 and TRBJ2-7, with a tentative D call TRBD1 (6 bases). The CDR3 has 12 residues. Looked up from germline, CDR1 is SEHNR and CDR2 is FQNEAQ (reference sequence). Trimming removed 4 bases at V and 12 bases at J, with 16 bases between. The CDR3, as DNA: TGTGCCAGCAGCTCAACAGGGTTCAAACCGTACTTC. Translation: CASSSTGFKPYF.

The sample holds a few counts of this clone. The chain employs TRBV7-6 and TRBJ2-7; D uncertain. This CDR3 has 13 residues. Germline CDR1 reads SGHVS; CDR2 reads FNYEAQ. V was cut by 5 bases and J by 2 bases, with 10 bases left in between. The CDR3: CASSQDGTYEQYF. CDR3 sequence (DNA): TGTGCCAGCAGCCAGGACGGAACCTACGAGCAGTACTTC.

The rearrangement joins TRBV5-6 to TRBJ2-1; TRBD2 is a possible D gene (5 bases). The CDR3 length is 15 residues. V was trimmed by 4 bases and J by 8 bases, leaving 19 bases between them. CDR1 and CDR2 from the germline V gene are SGHDT and YYEEEE. The CDR3 reads CASSLRIGPRDEQFF. CDR3 sequence (DNA): TGTGCCAGCAGCCTACGGATCGGACCGAGGGATGAGCAGTTCTTC.

The V gene is TRBV14, the J gene TRBJ2-3; D gene uncertain. Trimming took 3 bases from V and 2 from J, leaving 15 bases between them. From germline, CDR1 is SGHDN and CDR2 FVKESK. This CDR3 comprises 16 residues. The CDR3 protein is CASSQLHGVITDTQYF. In DNA form, the CDR3 reads TGTGCCAGCAGCCAGCTCCATGGGGTCATCACAGATACGCAGTATTTT. Combining the CDR3 with reference TRBV14 and TRBJ2-3 gives the whole variable domain EAGVTQFPSHSVIEKGQTVTLRCDPISGHDNLYWYRRVMGKEIKFLLHFVKESKQDESGMPNNRFLAERTGGTYSTLKVQPAELEDSGVYFCASSQLHGVITDTQYFGPGTRLTVL.

The chain combines TRBV5-8 with TRBJ2-7; D call uncertain. CDR1 is SGHTS, CDR2 YDEGEE, per germline. The CDR3 extends over 15 amino acids. V lost 0 bases, J lost 0 bases, and 10 bases lay in between. The CDR3 DNA reads as TGTGCCAGCAGCTTGGATGGCCTCCTCTCCTACGAGCAGTACTTC. As protein: CASSLDGLLSYEQYF.

This rearrangement joins TRBV5-4 to TRBJ2-7, with D maybe TRBD2 (5 bases). V lost 0 bases and J 0 bases, leaving 10 bases between the germline ends. Germline-derived CDR1 and CDR2 are SGHNT and YYREEE (reference sequence). This CDR3 has 15 residues. The CDR3 region has the DNA TGTGCCAGCAGCTTGGACCGGGATGCCTCCTACGAGCAGTACTTC. It yields the protein CASSLDRDASYEQYF.

The chain has TRBV6-4 and TRBJ2-4; 7 nucleotides agree with TRBD1. The CDR3 sequence is 15 residues long. With 0 bases clipped from V and 9 bases from J, the junction kept 8 bases outside the gene matches. Looked up from germline, CDR1 is MRHNA and CDR2 is SNTAGT. The CDR3 reads CASSDSGTVISIQYF. The CDR3 DNA reads TGTGCCAGCAGTGACTCGGGGACAGTCATAAGCATTCAGTACTTC.

This rearrangement joins TRBV27 to TRBJ2-2; the D is unclear. Trimming pared 5 bases from V and 7 bases from J, leaving 11 bases between. CDR3 length: 13 amino acids. Germline CDR1 reads MNHEY; CDR2 reads SMNVEV (reference sequence). For the CDR3, the DNA is TGTGCCAGCAGTCCACTGGCGGTCGGGGAGCTGTTTTTT. Protein product: CASSPLAVGELFF.

This chain joins TRBV29-1 and TRBJ2-5, with 7 bases fitting TRBD2. V was clipped by 4 bases and J by 1 base; unmatched bases: 6. This CDR3 comprises 14 residues. Per germline, CDR1 SQVTM and CDR2 ANQGSEA. The CDR3 region has the DNA TGCAGCGTTGGGCGGGAGAGGTCCCAAGAGACCCAGTACTTC. Protein: CSVGRERSQETQYF.

This chain connects TRBV9 to TRBJ2-7; no clear D. CDR1 and CDR2 from the germline V gene are SGDLS and YYNGEE. Trimming stripped 1 base from V and 5 bases from J, with 13 bases between. The CDR3 loop spans 14 amino acids. CDR3 sequence: CASSVWGSGDEQYF. In DNA, the CDR3 is TGTGCCAGCAGCGTATGGGGTTCTGGGGACGAGCAGTACTTC.

Turning to this clone: Other DNA variants within this sample encode the same CDR3. This sequence joins TRBV16 and TRBJ2-7; D is perhaps TRBD1 or TRBD2 (5 bases each). Trimming removed 0 bases at V and 3 bases at J, with 9 bases between. This CDR3 comprises 14 residues. Germline CDR1 and CDR2: KGHSY and FQNENV. For the CDR3, the DNA is TGTGCCAGCAGCCAATCTGGGGACGGCTACGAGCAGTACTTC. Amino acid sequence: CASSQSGDGYEQYF.

This clone was counted between two and nine times. V and J are TRBV28 and TRBJ1-2; D is uncertain. The CDR3 extends over 15 amino acids. Germline V gives CDR1 MDHEN, CDR2 SYDVKM. Trimming shortened V by 5 bases and J by 6 bases, and 19 bases separated the two germline ends. The CDR3 spells CASSPSAAVVHGYTF. CDR3 coding DNA: TGTGCCAGCAGTCCCTCCGCGGCGGTTGTGCATGGCTACACCTTC.

The rearrangement uses TRBV6-1 and TRBJ2-1; D unresolved. Trimming stripped 8 bases from V and 1 base from J, with 9 bases between. The CDR3 is 13 residues long. Per the germline V gene, CDR1 is MNHNS and CDR2 is SASEGT. This CDR3 is CASRWGSYNEQFF. The CDR3 coding sequence is TGTGCCAGCCGTTGGGGATCCTACAATGAGCAGTTCTTC.

This chain uses TRBV4-1 with TRBJ2-7; TRBD2 agrees at 7 bases. V lost 0 bases, J lost 4 bases, and 18 bases stayed unmatched. Looked up from germline, CDR1 is MGHRA and CDR2 is YSYEKL. This CDR3 contains 19 residues. The chain's CDR3 is CASSQDPSGVTGSGYEQYF. The CDR3 DNA reads TGCGCCAGCAGCCAAGACCCTAGCGGAGTAACGGGCTCGGGGTACGAGCAGTACTTC.

This clone turned up a few times. The chain combines TRBV27 with TRBJ2-1, with D possibly being TRBD2 (5 bases). The germline gives CDR1 MNHEY, CDR2 SMNVEV (reference sequence). The CDR3 has 16 amino acids. Trimming removed 1 base from V and 3 bases from J, with 13 bases in between. The CDR3 sequence: CASSLYRGIGYNEQFF. The CDR3 DNA reads TGTGCCAGCAGTTTATATCGGGGTATTGGCTACAATGAGCAGTTCTTC.

A note on this clone: Its ends do not fully match the called genes, so a read error is possible. The CDR3 is CASSLARILTF. In nucleotides, the CDR3 is TGTGCCAGCAGTTTGGCACGGATACTGACTTTT. V is TRBV28 and J is TRBJ1-4; D is uncertain. This CDR3 region has 11 residues. CDR1 and CDR2 (germline): MDHEN, SYDVKM.

The gene calls are TRBV11-3 and TRBJ1-1, with D possibly being TRBD1 (6 bases). The germline V and J ends were trimmed by 4 bases and 8 bases, with 11 bases remaining between them. Germline V gives CDR1 SGHNT, CDR2 YENEEA. The CDR3 contains 12 residues. This CDR3 reads CASSSIGQEAFF. CDR3 in DNA: TGTGCCAGCAGCTCCATCGGACAGGAAGCTTTCTTT. Looking up the rest from reference TRBV11-3 and TRBJ1-1 gives the full variable domain: EAGVVQSPRYKIIEKKQPVAFWCNPISGHNTLYWYLQNLGQGPELLIRYENEEAVDDSQLPKDRFSAERLKGVDSTLKIQPAELGDSAVYLCASSSIGQEAFFGQGTRLTVV.